The 18 T cell receptor beta chains listed next were all sequenced from one sample in a study of blood T cells in healthy people across ages. The authors ran a second PCR of 7 to 11 cycles using a sample-barcoded 5' primer and a J-beta primer mix. One entry per CDR3 protein, called by TCRdb with MiXCR from the 5' RACE reads. The sample lists about 970,000 distinct CDR3 sequences, just over 50% occurring once. Sample: blood. The receptors originated from a woman aged 60-75 years in good health.

This clonotype has only a few counts. The rearrangement joins TRBV29-1 to TRBJ1-2; no definite D call. Germline loops: CDR1 SQVTM, CDR2 ANQGSEA. V shed 4 bases and J shed 4 bases, with 10 bases lying between them. This CDR3 region has 12 residues. The CDR3 loop reads CSVGPAIYGYTF. CDR3 sequence (DNA): TGCAGCGTTGGACCCGCTATCTATGGCTACACCTTC.

This sequence joins TRBV20-1 and TRBJ2-1, with 11 bases matching TRBD2. Germline-derived CDR1 and CDR2 are DFQATT and SNEGSKA (reference sequence). This CDR3 has 17 amino acids. Losses at the gene ends were 1 base for V and 10 bases for J; bases not matched to a gene: 15. For the CDR3, the DNA is TGCAGTGCTAGAGTCTACCGACTAGCGGGAACCCCAAAGGAGCAGTTCTTC. Translated: CSARVYRLAGTPKEQFF.

In its sample, this clonotype was seen many times. The chain links TRBV29-1 to TRBJ2-3; D is possibly TRBD1 (5 bases). This CDR3 contains 14 residues. Between the trimmed V and J ends, which lost 1 base and 6 bases, there was a span of 14 bases. CDR1 and CDR2 from the germline V gene are SQVTM and ANQGSEA. CDR3 bases: TGCAGCGTTGAAGGGGGTAGGGGCAGGGATACGCAGTATTTT. This sequence encodes CSVEGGRGRDTQYF.

V and J are TRBV6-6 and TRBJ2-3, with 9 nucleotides matching TRBD2. The CDR3 has 15 residues. The J segment lost 6 bases and the V segment lost 2 bases, leaving 6 bases of the junction unmatched. Germline V gene data show CDR1 as MNHNY and CDR2 as SVGAGI (reference sequence). The DNA of the CDR3 is TGTGCCAGCAGTTACGACGGGACTAGCTTTGATACGCAGTATTTT. Encoded protein: CASSYDGTSFDTQYF.

This chain joins TRBV27 and TRBJ2-4, with unresolved D. The CDR3 sequence is 16 residues long. Germline CDR1 reads MNHEY; CDR2 reads SMNVEV (reference sequence). Trimming took off 5 bases at V and 0 bases at J, with 14 bases between the two ends. In DNA form, the CDR3 reads TGTGCCAGCAGTCCACACTCGGATTCAGCCAAAAACATTCAGTACTTC. The encoded protein is CASSPHSDSAKNIQYF.

This chain joins TRBV3-1 and TRBJ1-1; D is perhaps TRBD1 (6 bases). Germline V gives CDR1 LGHDT, CDR2 YNNKEL (reference sequence). This CDR3 has 14 amino acids. The V end was cut by 6 bases, the J end by 4 bases, with 15 bases between. The chain's CDR3 is CASRTTGSVTEAFF. CDR3 nucleotides: TGTGCCAGCAGAACTACAGGGTCGGTCACTGAAGCTTTCTTT.

The V gene is TRBV7-2, the J gene TRBJ2-3; the match to TRBD2 covers 7 bases. Unmatched junction bases numbered 9, after V lost 1 base and J lost 2 bases. In germline, CDR1 is SGHTA, CDR2 FQGNSA. The CDR3 loop spans 17 amino acids. CDR3 sequence: CASSLEVAGVYTDTQYF. The CDR3 region has the DNA TGTGCCAGCAGCTTAGAAGTCGCGGGAGTATACACAGATACGCAGTATTTT.

This CDR3 is CASSLTHSGEQYF. The CDR3 region has the DNA TGTGCCAGCAGTTTAACGCATTCGGGCGAGCAGTACTTC. J is TRBJ2-5 and V is TRBV12-3 or TRBV12-4, with D hard to call. The J call may be faulty, since TRBJ2-7 better matches the DNA end. The CDR3 extends over 13 amino acids.

The chain employs TRBV7-9 and TRBJ2-7; D is perhaps TRBD1 or TRBD2 (5 bases each). V was trimmed by 6 bases and J by 7 bases, leaving 19 bases between them. Germline CDR1 SEHNR, CDR2 FQNEAQ (reference sequence). This CDR3 region has 14 residues. The CDR3 sequence is CASSSGTPVSEQYF. For the CDR3, the DNA is TGTGCCAGCAGTTCCGGGACCCCGGTTAGTGAGCAGTACTTC.

The V gene is TRBV9, the J gene TRBJ2-3, with D possibly TRBD2 on 6 matching bases. The CDR3 loop spans 15 amino acids. Germline values: CDR1 SGDLS, CDR2 YYNGEE. Trimming removed 4 bases at V and 3 bases at J, with 15 bases between. CDR3 region: CASSQTIRETDTQYF. For the CDR3, the DNA is TGTGCCAGCAGCCAAACCATACGGGAGACAGATACGCAGTATTTT.

J is TRBJ2-1 and V is TRBV11-2, with 7 positions matching TRBD2. The CDR3 has 14 residues. Trimming at V came to 3 bases and at J to 5 bases, leaving 4 bases not matched to a gene. Germline assignment: CDR1 SGHAT and CDR2 FQNNGV. The DNA of the CDR3 is TGTGCCAGCAGCTTCCGGGGAGGGGACAATGAGCAGTTCTTC. Protein product: CASSFRGGDNEQFF.

The chain links TRBV12-3 or TRBV12-4 to TRBJ1-5, with D hard to call. This CDR3 is built from 13 residues. The germline V and J ends were trimmed by 2 bases and 5 bases, with 7 bases remaining between them. DNA for the CDR3: TGTGCCAGCAGTTTACGGTGGGATCAGCCCCAGCATTTT. Its translation is CASSLRWDQPQHF.

This clonotype was recorded once. The rearrangement joins TRBV20-1 to TRBJ2-7; 9 positions agree with TRBD2. Judging by the DNA end, TRBJ2-5 fits better; the J call may be wrong. This CDR3 comprises 18 residues. The germline gives CDR1 DFQATT, CDR2 SNEGSKA (reference sequence). CDR3 region: CSAREWANSGGGKETQYF. CDR3 nucleotides: TGCAGTGCTAGAGAGTGGGCGAATAGCGGGGGAGGAAAAGAGACCCAGTACTTC.

This clonotype has only a few counts. This chain links TRBV6-2 or TRBV6-3 with TRBJ2-1; D assignment may be TRBD1 or TRBD2 (5 bases each). Germline V gene lookup returns CDR1 MNHEY and CDR2 SVGEGT. This CDR3 region has 13 residues. V was clipped by 5 bases and J by 5 bases, with 10 bases between them. The CDR3 DNA sequence: TGTGCCAGCAGTCGGGACGCGAACAATGAGCAGTTCTTC. Protein product: CASSRDANNEQFF.

CDR3 nucleotide sequence: TGTGCCAGCCGTTCTGCCAGTTCACACGAGCAGTACTTC. Translating gives CASRSASSHEQYF. The V call is TRBV27, the J call TRBJ2-7; D unresolved. This CDR3 is built from 13 residues. Germline V gene sequence: CDR1 MNHEY, CDR2 SMNVEV (reference sequence). The V end was cut by 8 bases, the J end by 5 bases, with 16 bases between.

The chain is built from TRBV20-1 and TRBJ2-7; 12 bases align to TRBD2. This CDR3 has 14 residues. The V gene end was trimmed by 3 bases and the J gene end by 9 bases; junction bases not matched to a gene: 9. Germline CDR1 is DFQATT and CDR2 is SNEGSKA (reference sequence). The CDR3 sequence is CSARSSGRASRQYF. The CDR3 DNA reads as TGCAGTGCTAGGTCTAGCGGGAGGGCCTCAAGGCAGTACTTC.

This chain uses TRBV29-1 with TRBJ1-2; 12 nucleotides line up with TRBD1. The V segment lost 7 bases and the J segment 7 bases; nucleotides outside the gene matches: 4. The CDR3 runs to 12 residues. Looked up from germline, CDR1 is SQVTM and CDR2 is ANQGSEA. The CDR3 protein is CSAGQGAGGYTF. For the CDR3, the DNA is TGCAGCGCGGGACAGGGGGCGGGTGGCTACACCTTC.

This clonotype has a handful of counts. The J gene is TRBJ2-1, the V gene TRBV10-3, with TRBD1 matching over 9 bases. Germline V gene data show CDR1 as ENHRY and CDR2 as SYGVKD. The CDR3 is 15 amino acids. Trimming cost V 11 bases and J 4 bases; bases outside gene matches: 12. The DNA of the CDR3 is TGTGCCGCCCAGGCCGGGACAGGGTCTTACAATGAGCAGTTCTTC. Its protein is CAAQAGTGSYNEQFF.